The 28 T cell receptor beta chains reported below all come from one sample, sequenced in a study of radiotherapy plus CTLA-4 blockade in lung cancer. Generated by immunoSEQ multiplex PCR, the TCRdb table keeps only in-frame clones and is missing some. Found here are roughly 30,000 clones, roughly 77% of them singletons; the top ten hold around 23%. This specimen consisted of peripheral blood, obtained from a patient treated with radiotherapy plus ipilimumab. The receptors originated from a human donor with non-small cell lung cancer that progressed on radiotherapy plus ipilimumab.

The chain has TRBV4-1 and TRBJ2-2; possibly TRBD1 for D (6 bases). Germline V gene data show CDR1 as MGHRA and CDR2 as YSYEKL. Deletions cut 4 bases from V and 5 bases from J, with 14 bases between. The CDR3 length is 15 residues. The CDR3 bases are TGCGCCAGCAGCCGGGATTCTCAGGGGACCGGGGAGCTGTTTTTT. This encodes CASSRDSQGTGELFF.

The CDR3 coding sequence is TGTGCCAGCAGTGAGCAGGGTAGCATGAACACTGAAGCTTTCTTT. Translating it yields CASSEQGSMNTEAFF. V is TRBV6-1 and J is TRBJ1-1; maybe TRBD1 (5 bases). The CDR3 totals 15 residues. Trimming removed 3 bases from V and 0 bases from J, with 11 bases in between. CDR1 and CDR2 from the germline V gene are MNHNS and SASEGT.

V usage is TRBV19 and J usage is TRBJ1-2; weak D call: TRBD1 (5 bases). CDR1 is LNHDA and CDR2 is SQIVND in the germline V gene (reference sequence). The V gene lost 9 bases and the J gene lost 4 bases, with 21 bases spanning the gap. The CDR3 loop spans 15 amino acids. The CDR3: CASHNLGEASYGYTF. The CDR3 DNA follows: TGTGCCAGCCACAACTTGGGGGAGGCCTCCTATGGCTACACCTTC.

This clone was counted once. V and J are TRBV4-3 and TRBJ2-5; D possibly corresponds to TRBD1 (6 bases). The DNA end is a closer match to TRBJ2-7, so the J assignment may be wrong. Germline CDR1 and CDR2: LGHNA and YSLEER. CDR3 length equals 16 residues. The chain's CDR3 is CASSQDSTGKQYEQYF. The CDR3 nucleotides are TGCGCCAGCAGCCAAGATAGTACAGGGAAGCAATACGAGCAGTACTTC.

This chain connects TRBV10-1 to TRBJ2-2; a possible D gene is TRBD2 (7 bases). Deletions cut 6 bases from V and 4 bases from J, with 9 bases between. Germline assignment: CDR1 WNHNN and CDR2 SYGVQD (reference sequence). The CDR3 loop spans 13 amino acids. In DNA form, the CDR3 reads TGCGCCAGCAGCCGGGGGGCCACCGGGGAGCTGTTTTTT. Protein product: CASSRGATGELFF.

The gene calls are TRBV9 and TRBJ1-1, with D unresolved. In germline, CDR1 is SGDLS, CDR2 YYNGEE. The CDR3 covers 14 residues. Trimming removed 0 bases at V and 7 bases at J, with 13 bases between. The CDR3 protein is CASSVVASAGEAFF. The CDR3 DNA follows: TGTGCCAGCAGCGTAGTCGCCTCCGCCGGTGAAGCTTTCTTT.

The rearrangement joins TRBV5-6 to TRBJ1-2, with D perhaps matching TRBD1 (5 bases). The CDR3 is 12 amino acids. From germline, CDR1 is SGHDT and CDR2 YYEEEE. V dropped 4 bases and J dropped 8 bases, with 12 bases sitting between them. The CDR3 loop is CASSPDKLGYTF. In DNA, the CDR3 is TGTGCCAGCAGCCCGGACAAGCTGGGCTACACCTTC.

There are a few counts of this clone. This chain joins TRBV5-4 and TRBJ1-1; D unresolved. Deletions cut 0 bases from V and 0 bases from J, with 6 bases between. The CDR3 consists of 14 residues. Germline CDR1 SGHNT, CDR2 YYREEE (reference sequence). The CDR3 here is CASSLDQLNTEAFF. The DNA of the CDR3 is TGTGCCAGCAGCTTGGATCAGTTGAACACTGAAGCTTTCTTT.

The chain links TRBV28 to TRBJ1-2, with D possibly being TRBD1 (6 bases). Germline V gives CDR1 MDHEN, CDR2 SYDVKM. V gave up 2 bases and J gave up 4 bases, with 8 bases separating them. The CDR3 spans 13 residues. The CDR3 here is CASSLGQPYGYTF. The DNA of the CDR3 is TGTGCCAGCAGTTTAGGACAGCCCTATGGCTACACCTTC.

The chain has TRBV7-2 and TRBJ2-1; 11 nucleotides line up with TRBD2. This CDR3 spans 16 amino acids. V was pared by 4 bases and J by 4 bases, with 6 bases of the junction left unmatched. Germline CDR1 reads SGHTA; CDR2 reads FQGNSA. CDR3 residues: CASSSSGGLAYNEQFF. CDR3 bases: TGTGCCAGCAGCTCTAGCGGGGGGCTGGCTTACAATGAGCAGTTCTTC.

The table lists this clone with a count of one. The CDR3 DNA reads as TGTGCCAGTAGTAAAGGGAGCTCTGGGGCCAACGTCCTGACTTTC. The encoded protein is CASSKGSSGANVLTF. This sequence joins TRBV19 and TRBJ2-6; D may be TRBD2 (5 bases). Between the trimmed V and J ends, which lost 4 bases and 0 bases, there was a span of 7 bases. The CDR3 covers 15 residues. The germline CDR1 and CDR2 sequences are LNHDA and SQIVND (reference sequence).

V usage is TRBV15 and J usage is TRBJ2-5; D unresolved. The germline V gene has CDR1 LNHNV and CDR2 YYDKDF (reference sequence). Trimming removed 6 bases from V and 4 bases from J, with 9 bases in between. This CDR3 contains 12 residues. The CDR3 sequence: CATSAGPETQYF. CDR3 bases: TGTGCCACCAGTGCAGGCCCAGAGACCCAGTACTTC.

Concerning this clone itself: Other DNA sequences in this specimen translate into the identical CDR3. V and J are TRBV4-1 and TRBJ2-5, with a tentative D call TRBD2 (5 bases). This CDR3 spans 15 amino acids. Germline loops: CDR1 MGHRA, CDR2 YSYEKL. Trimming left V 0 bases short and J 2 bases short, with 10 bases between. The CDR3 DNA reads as TGCGCCAGCAGCCAAGATCGGACTGTACAAGAGACCCAGTACTTC. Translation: CASSQDRTVQETQYF.

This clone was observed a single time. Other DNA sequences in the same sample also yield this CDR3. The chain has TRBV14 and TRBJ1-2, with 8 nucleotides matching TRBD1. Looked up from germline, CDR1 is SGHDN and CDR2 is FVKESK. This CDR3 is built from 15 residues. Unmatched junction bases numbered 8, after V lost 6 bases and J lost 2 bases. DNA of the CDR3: TGTGCCAGCAGTCAACGGGACAGGCCAAACTATGGCTACACCTTC. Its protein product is CASSQRDRPNYGYTF.

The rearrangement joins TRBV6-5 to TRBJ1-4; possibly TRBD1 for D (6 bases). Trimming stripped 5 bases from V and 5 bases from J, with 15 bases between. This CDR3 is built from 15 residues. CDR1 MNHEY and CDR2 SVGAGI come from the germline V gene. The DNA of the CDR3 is TGTGCCAGCAGTCATCGGACAGCTGGGAATGAAAAACTGTTTTTT. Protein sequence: CASSHRTAGNEKLFF.

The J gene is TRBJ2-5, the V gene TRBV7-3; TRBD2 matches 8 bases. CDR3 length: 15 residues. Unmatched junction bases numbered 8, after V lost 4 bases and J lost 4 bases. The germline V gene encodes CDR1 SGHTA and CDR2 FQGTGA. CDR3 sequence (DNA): TGTGCCAGCAGCTCAACCGGGGCGGGGGGAGAGACCCAGTACTTC. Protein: CASSSTGAGGETQYF.

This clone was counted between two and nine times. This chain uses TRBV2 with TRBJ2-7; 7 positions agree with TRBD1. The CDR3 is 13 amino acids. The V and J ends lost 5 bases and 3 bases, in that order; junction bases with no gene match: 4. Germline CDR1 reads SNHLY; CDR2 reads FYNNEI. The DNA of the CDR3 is TGTGCCAGCAGTCGGGACAGTTACTACGAGCAGTACTTC. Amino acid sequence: CASSRDSYYEQYF. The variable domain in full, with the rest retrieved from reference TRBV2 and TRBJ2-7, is EPEVTQTPSHQVTQMGQEVILRCVPISNHLYFYWYRQILGQKVEFLVSFYNNEISEKSEIFDDQFSVERPDGSNFTLKIRSTKLEDSAMYFCASSRDSYYEQYFGPGTRLTVT.

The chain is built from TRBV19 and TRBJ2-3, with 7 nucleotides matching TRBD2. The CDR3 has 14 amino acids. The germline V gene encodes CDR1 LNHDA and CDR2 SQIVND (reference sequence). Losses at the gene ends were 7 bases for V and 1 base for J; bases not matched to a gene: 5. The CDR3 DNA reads TGTGCCAGTACAGCGGGGTGGGGCACAGATACGCAGTATTTT. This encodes CASTAGWGTDTQYF.

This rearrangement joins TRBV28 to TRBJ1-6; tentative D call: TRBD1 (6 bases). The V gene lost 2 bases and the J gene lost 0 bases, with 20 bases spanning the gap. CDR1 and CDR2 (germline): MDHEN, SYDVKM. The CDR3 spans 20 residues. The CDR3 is CASSLTANREPSSYNSPLHF. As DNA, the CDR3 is TGTGCCAGCAGTTTAACGGCGAACAGGGAACCGAGCTCCTATAATTCACCCCTCCACTTT.

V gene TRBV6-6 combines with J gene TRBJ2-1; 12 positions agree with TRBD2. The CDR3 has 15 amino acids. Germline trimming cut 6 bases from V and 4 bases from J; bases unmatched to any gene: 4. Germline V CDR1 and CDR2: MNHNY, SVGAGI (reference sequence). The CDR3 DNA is TGTGCCAGCAGCCAACTAGCGGGGGGTTACAATGAGCAGTTCTTC. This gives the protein CASSQLAGGYNEQFF.

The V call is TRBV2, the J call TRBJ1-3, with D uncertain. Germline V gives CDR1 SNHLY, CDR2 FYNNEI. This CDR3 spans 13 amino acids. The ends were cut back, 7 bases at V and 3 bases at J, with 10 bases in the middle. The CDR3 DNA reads TGTGCCAGCAAGGACTCGATTGGAAACACCATATATTTT. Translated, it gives CASKDSIGNTIYF.

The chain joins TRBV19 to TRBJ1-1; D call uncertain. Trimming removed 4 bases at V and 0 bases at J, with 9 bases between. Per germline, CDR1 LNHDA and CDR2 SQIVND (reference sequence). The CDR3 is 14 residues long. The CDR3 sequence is CASSTAGVNTEAFF. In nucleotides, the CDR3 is TGTGCCAGTAGTACGGCAGGCGTGAACACTGAAGCTTTCTTT.

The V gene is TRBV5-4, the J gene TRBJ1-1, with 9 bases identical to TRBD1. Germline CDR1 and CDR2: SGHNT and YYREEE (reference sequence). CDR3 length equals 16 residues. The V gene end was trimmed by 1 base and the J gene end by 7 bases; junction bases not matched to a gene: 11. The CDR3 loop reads CASSLSLQGAVSEAFF. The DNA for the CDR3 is TGTGCCAGCAGCTTGTCTTTACAGGGGGCTGTTAGTGAAGCTTTCTTT. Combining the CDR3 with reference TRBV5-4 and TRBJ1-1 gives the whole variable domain ETGVTQSPTHLIKTRGQQVTLRCSSQSGHNTVSWYQQALGQGPQFIFQYYREEENGRGNFPPRFSGLQFPNYSSELNVNALELDDSALYLCASSLSLQGAVSEAFFGQGTRLTVV.

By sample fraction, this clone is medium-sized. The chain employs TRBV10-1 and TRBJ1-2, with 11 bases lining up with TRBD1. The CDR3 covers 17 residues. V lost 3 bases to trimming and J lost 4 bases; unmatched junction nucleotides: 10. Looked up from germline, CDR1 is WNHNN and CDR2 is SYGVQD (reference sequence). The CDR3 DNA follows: TGCGCCAGCAGTGATAGTCGGACAGGGGGCGACATCTATGGCTACACCTTC. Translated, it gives CASSDSRTGGDIYGYTF.

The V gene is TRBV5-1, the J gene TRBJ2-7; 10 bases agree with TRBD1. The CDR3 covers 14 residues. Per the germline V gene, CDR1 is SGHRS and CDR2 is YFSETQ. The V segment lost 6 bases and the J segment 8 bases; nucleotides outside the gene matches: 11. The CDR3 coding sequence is TGCGCCAGCACCTACAATCGGGACAGGGGACAGCAGTACTTC. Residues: CASTYNRDRGQQYF.

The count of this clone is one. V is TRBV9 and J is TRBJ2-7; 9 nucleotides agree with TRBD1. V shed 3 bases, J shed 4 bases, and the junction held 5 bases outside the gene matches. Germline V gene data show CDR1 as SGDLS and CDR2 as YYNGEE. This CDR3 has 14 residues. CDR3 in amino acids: CASSGTGDGYEQYF. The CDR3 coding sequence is TGTGCCAGCAGCGGGACAGGGGACGGGTACGAGCAGTACTTC.

Here the CDR3 reads CASSLLLQGYGYTF. The DNA of the CDR3 is TGTGCCAGCAGCTTACTTTTGCAGGGGTACGGCTACACCTTC. The V call is TRBV7-2, the J call TRBJ1-2; a weak D match, TRBD1 (6 bases). Germline assignment: CDR1 SGHTA and CDR2 FQGNSA. Deletions cut 2 bases from V and 8 bases from J, with 15 bases between. This CDR3 comprises 14 residues.

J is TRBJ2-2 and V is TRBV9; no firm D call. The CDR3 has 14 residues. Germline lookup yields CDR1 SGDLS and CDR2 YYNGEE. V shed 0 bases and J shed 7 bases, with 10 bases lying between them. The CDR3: CASSVDSSGGELFF. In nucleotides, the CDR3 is TGTGCCAGCAGCGTAGATTCATCCGGCGGGGAGCTGTTTTTT.